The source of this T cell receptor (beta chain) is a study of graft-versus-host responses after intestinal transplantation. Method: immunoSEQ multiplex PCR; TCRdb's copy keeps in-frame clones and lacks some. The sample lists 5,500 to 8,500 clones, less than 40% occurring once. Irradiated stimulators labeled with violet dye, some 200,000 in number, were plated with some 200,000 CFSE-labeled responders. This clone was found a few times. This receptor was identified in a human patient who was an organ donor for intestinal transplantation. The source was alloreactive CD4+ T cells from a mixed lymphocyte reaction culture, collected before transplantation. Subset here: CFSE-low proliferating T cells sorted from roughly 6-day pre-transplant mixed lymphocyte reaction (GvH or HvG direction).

The CDR3 sequence: CASSFADRSYGYTF. Written as DNA, the CDR3 is TGTGCCAGCAGTTTTGCGGACAGAAGTTATGGCTACACCTTC. The gene calls are TRBV28 and TRBJ1-2; D is possibly TRBD1 (6 bases). The CDR3 totals 14 residues. Germline V gene sequence: CDR1 MDHEN, CDR2 SYDVKM. Trimming pared 3 bases from V and 5 bases from J, leaving 13 bases between.